This T cell receptor (beta chain) came from a study of cytomegalovirus exposure and HLA in healthy donors. PCR amplification relied on 60 Vbeta primers (plus 13 Jbeta primers). Repertoires were generated with immunoSEQ multiplex PCR, while TCRdb's copy carries only in-frame clones and drops some. In the table there are about 160,000 clones, 70% to 90% of which are singletons. CDR1 KGHSH and CDR2 LQKENI come from the germline V gene. The ends were cut back, 0 bases at V and 5 bases at J, with 10 bases in the middle. CDR3 size: 14 residues. The TCR sequence derives from a woman between 25 and 40 years old in good health and CMV-seropositive. Sequenced input: PBMCs. The chain carries TRBV18 and TRBJ2-5; a weak D match, TRBD1 (5 bases). In DNA, the CDR3 is TGTGCCAGCTCACCACCGGCCAGGGCGGAGACCCAGTACTTC. As protein: CASSPPARAETQYF.